This T cell receptor beta chain was recovered during a study of shared clonotypes between healthy human individuals. Study-level results: Represented genetic and exposure-history diversity was restricted by having few donors. Sequencing depth was predicted to influence how clonotypes are shared among donors.

The authors ran the assay at deep level. Replicate sorted-subset PCRs were loaded with approximately 190 ng DNA, 30,000 or so T cell genomes. Sequencing was performed with immunoSEQ multiplex PCR; in TCRdb, only in-frame clones are kept and a portion is missing. The table records some 1,100,000 clones, about four fifths of them present only once. With respect to this clone: Its antigen remains unknown.

The source material was memory CD4+ T cells from PBMCs. Subset meaning: CD45RA-negative fraction. The TCR comes from a man younger than 35 in good health. Some clones in this sample may be carry-over from other donors' samples.

CDR3 protein: CASSPPTRRSVNEQFF. The CDR3 nucleotides are TGTGCCAGCAGCCCCCCGACTAGGAGATCAGTCAATGAGCAGTTCTTC. The rearrangement links TRBV7-3 to TRBJ2-1; the D gene is possibly TRBD2 (6 bases). This CDR3 spans 16 amino acids. The germline V gene encodes CDR1 SGHTA and CDR2 FQGTGA. V was trimmed by 5 bases and J by 6 bases, leaving 20 bases between them.